The 30 T cell receptor beta chains below all came from one sample that was sequenced in a study of human T cells and chemical hapten exposure. The time point here: patch test 1, 2 weeks after DPC sensitization. The treatment was: therapeutic diphenylcyclopropenone sensitization with weekly scalp DPC. From the RACE reads, TCRdb called clonotypes with MiXCR, one entry per CDR3 protein. The sample lists some 400,000 distinct CDR3 sequences, nearly 5% occurring once. The starting material was whole blood, obtained in connection with sensitization to the hapten diphenylcyclopropenone (DPC). The receptor source for this set is a woman aged 45-60 years with alopecia areata. Some clones in this sample may be carry-over from other donors' samples.

Many counts were recorded for this clonotype. The gene calls are TRBV14 and TRBJ2-2; the D is unclear. V shed 4 bases and J shed 1 base, with 7 bases lying between them. The CDR3 is 14 amino acids. Germline V CDR1 and CDR2: SGHDN, FVKESK. CDR3 in DNA: TGTGCCAGCAGCCCTCTGCTGAACACCGGGGAGCTGTTTTTT. This encodes CASSPLLNTGELFF.

This chain links TRBV11-2 with TRBJ2-3; D unresolved. From germline, CDR1 is SGHAT and CDR2 FQNNGV. The V end lost 3 bases, the J end lost 7 bases, and 5 bases lay between the germline ends. This CDR3 is 11 amino acids long. CDR3 loop: CASSFGNTQYF. DNA for the CDR3: TGTGCCAGCAGCTTTGGTAATACGCAGTATTTT.

The table lists this clonotype with many counts. The V gene is TRBV28, the J gene TRBJ2-5; unclear D gene. Trimming removed 1 base from V and 0 bases from J, with 9 bases in between. The CDR3 loop spans 15 amino acids. In germline, CDR1 is MDHEN, CDR2 SYDVKM. Written as DNA, the CDR3 is TGTGCCAGCAGTTTATCCAGTCAGTACCAAGAGACCCAGTACTTC. Residues: CASSLSSQYQETQYF.

This clonotype was counted many times. This rearrangement joins TRBV12-3 or TRBV12-4 to TRBJ1-1; D not resolved. This CDR3 region has 13 residues. With 5 bases removed from V and 4 bases from J, the gap between germline ends came to 11 bases. CDR3: CASSPGSATEAFF. Here the CDR3 DNA reads TGTGCCAGCAGTCCCGGGTCTGCCACTGAAGCTTTCTTT.

The chain couples TRBV28 to TRBJ2-7, with D perhaps matching TRBD1 or TRBD2 (5 bases each). CDR3 size: 15 residues. Germline-derived CDR1 and CDR2 are MDHEN and SYDVKM. Deletions cut 7 bases from V and 2 bases from J, with 18 bases between. The CDR3 DNA is TGTGCCAGCACCCTCGGGGCAGGTAATACCTACGAGCAGTACTTC. Translation: CASTLGAGNTYEQYF.

This clonotype has a count of ten or more. This rearrangement joins TRBV7-9 to TRBJ1-5, with 8 positions matching TRBD1. From germline, CDR1 is SEHNR and CDR2 FQNEAQ (reference sequence). This CDR3 has 15 residues. V lost 5 bases, J lost 7 bases, and 10 bases stayed unmatched. CDR3 sequence (DNA): TGTGCCAGCAGCCCAGCCGGGACAGGAGGACAGCCCCAGCATTTT. Its protein product is CASSPAGTGGQPQHF.

CDR3 in amino acids: CASSYRRVRTSGMKSPDTQYF. For the CDR3, the DNA is TGTGCCAGCAGTTACAGGAGGGTACGGACTAGCGGGATGAAGTCACCAGATACGCAGTATTTT. The gene calls are TRBV6-2 or TRBV6-3 and TRBJ2-3; 12 bases line up with TRBD2. The CDR3 has 21 residues. V dropped 2 bases and J dropped 4; count of bases not matched to a gene: 19. CDR1 is MNHEY and CDR2 is SVGEGT in the germline V gene.

This clonotype was observed a handful of times. The chain uses TRBV10-3 and TRBJ2-3, with D tentatively TRBD2 (5 bases). V was cut by 7 bases and J by 4 bases, with 15 bases left in between. This CDR3 has 14 residues. Per the germline V gene, CDR1 is ENHRY and CDR2 is SYGVKD. The CDR3 DNA reads TGTGCCATCAAAACGGTCCCCGGGGCAGATACGCAGTATTTT. This codes for CAIKTVPGADTQYF.

This clonotype was observed a handful of times. This chain connects TRBV18 to TRBJ2-5; weak D call: TRBD1 (6 bases). Trimming removed 1 base at V and 3 bases at J, with 6 bases between. There are 13 residues in the CDR3. Germline-derived CDR1 and CDR2 are KGHSH and LQKENI. The CDR3 loop is CASSPRDKETQYF. CDR3 sequence (DNA): TGTGCCAGCTCACCACGGGACAAAGAGACCCAGTACTTC.

This clonotype was counted only a few times. V usage is TRBV6-2 or TRBV6-3 and J usage is TRBJ2-1; D gene uncertain. V was clipped by 0 bases and J by 9 bases, with 3 bases between them. Germline V gene sequence: CDR1 MNHEY, CDR2 SVGEGT. This CDR3 comprises 11 residues. The CDR3 bases are TGTGCCAGCAGTTACTCTGGTGAGCAGTTCTTC. Translating it yields CASSYSGEQFF.

Only a few counts were recorded for this clonotype. The chain links TRBV12-3 or TRBV12-4 to TRBJ2-1; the match to TRBD2 covers 9 bases. The V gene end was trimmed by 5 bases and the J gene end by 6 bases; junction bases not matched to a gene: 5. This CDR3 is built from 14 residues. The CDR3 reads CASSIGTSFNEQFF. The CDR3 nucleotides are TGTGCCAGCAGTATAGGGACTAGCTTCAATGAGCAGTTCTTC.

This clonotype was seen only a few times. The chain carries TRBV20-1 and TRBJ2-7, with 10 bases matching TRBD2. Germline lookup yields CDR1 DFQATT and CDR2 SNEGSKA (reference sequence). V dropped 1 base and J dropped 3; count of bases not matched to a gene: 12. This CDR3 contains 17 residues. The CDR3: CSARVYTGLAAIYEQYF. CDR3 nucleotides: TGCAGTGCTAGAGTCTACACCGGACTAGCGGCTATCTACGAGCAGTACTTC.

This clonotype showed up many times. CDR3 in amino acids: CASKGVRVEETQYF. DNA of the CDR3: TGCGCCAGCAAAGGGGTTAGGGTCGAGGAGACCCAGTACTTC. V is TRBV5-1 and J is TRBJ2-5, with D possibly matching TRBD1 (5 bases). The CDR3 spans 14 residues. Germline loops: CDR1 SGHRS, CDR2 YFSETQ. V was pared by 6 bases and J by 5 bases, with 17 bases between.

This clonotype was counted at least ten times. The rearrangement links TRBV10-3 to TRBJ2-7; weak D call: TRBD2 (6 bases). Germline V CDR1 and CDR2: ENHRY, SYGVKD. Trimming pared 5 bases from V and 6 bases from J, leaving 8 bases between. The CDR3 covers 11 residues. The CDR3 bases are TGTGCCATCAGTTTGGAGGGCGAGCAGTACTTC. Protein: CAISLEGEQYF.

This clonotype was recorded many times. V usage is TRBV9 and J usage is TRBJ1-5; D is unclear. V was trimmed by 0 bases and J by 6 bases, leaving 7 bases between them. Germline-derived CDR1 and CDR2 are SGDLS and YYNGEE. The CDR3 has 13 amino acids. The CDR3 loop is CASSVAPGQPQHF. The CDR3 region has the DNA TGTGCCAGCAGCGTAGCGCCCGGTCAGCCCCAGCATTTT.

V is TRBV5-1 and J is TRBJ2-3, with TRBD2 matching 10 bases. Trimming cost V 2 bases and J 4 bases; bases outside gene matches: 10. The CDR3 runs 17 residues. CDR1 is SGHRS and CDR2 is YFSETQ in the germline V gene. As DNA, the CDR3 is TGCGCCAGCAGCTTCAACAGCGGGGGGGCCGGGGCAGATACGCAGTATTTT. It is translated as CASSFNSGGAGADTQYF.

This clonotype showed up just a few times. The CDR3 does not end in the conserved phenylalanine or tryptophan, so this is likely a read error. The CDR3 coding sequence is TGTGCCAGCAGTGAATTTGGGGGCTCAGATACGCAGTATTCT. Protein: CASSEFGGSDTQYS. The chain has TRBV6-1 and TRBJ2-3; a possible D gene is TRBD1 (6 bases). CDR3 size: 14 residues. The ends were cut back, 2 bases at V and 4 bases at J, with 10 bases in the middle. Germline CDR1 and CDR2: MNHNS and SASEGT.

The sample holds many counts of this clonotype. This sequence joins TRBV27 and TRBJ1-1; the D is unclear. The CDR3 is 12 residues long. The germline gives CDR1 MNHEY, CDR2 SMNVEV (reference sequence). The V end lost 6 bases, the J end lost 4 bases, and 9 bases lay between the germline ends. In nucleotides, the CDR3 is TGTGCCAGCAGGGCGTGGGGCACTGAAGCTTTCTTT. The encoded protein is CASRAWGTEAFF.

The sample holds a few counts of this clonotype. This chain links TRBV7-9 with TRBJ2-1; D unresolved. There are 15 residues in the CDR3. Germline CDR1 and CDR2: SEHNR and FQNEAQ (reference sequence). The germline V and J ends were trimmed by 4 bases and 2 bases, with 12 bases remaining between them. The DNA for the CDR3 is TGTGCCAGCAGCTGGTCCCTAAAGCCCTACAATGAGCAGTTCTTC. Translation gives CASSWSLKPYNEQFF.

In this sample, this clonotype turned up many times. V is TRBV2 and J is TRBJ2-3; D is ambiguous. CDR1 is SNHLY and CDR2 is FYNNEI in the germline V gene. The CDR3 spans 10 residues. The V end lost 3 bases, the J end lost 11 bases, and 6 bases lay between the germline ends. The CDR3 region has the DNA TGTGCCAGCAGTGATTTTGAGCAGTATTTT. It yields the protein CASSDFEQYF. Drawing the rest from reference TRBV2 and TRBJ2-3, the complete variable domain is EPEVTQTPSHQVTQMGQEVILRCVPISNHLYFYWYRQILGQKVEFLVSFYNNEISEKSEIFDDQFSVERPDGSNFTLKIRSTKLEDSAMYFCASSDFEQYFGPGTRLTVL.

This clonotype appeared many times. This chain uses TRBV6-2 or TRBV6-3 with TRBJ2-3; 7 nucleotides agree with TRBD2. This CDR3 region has 15 residues. Germline loops: CDR1 MNHEY, CDR2 SVGEGT. V dropped 6 bases and J dropped 3; count of bases not matched to a gene: 9. CDR3: CASRPSGGRTDTQYF. For the CDR3, the DNA is TGTGCCAGCAGGCCTAGCGGAGGGAGAACAGATACGCAGTATTTT.

This clonotype showed up many times. The rearrangement joins TRBV5-1 to TRBJ1-4; D may be TRBD1 (6 bases). This CDR3 is built from 15 residues. Germline CDR1 is SGHRS and CDR2 is YFSETQ. The V end was cut by 4 bases, the J end by 5 bases, with 15 bases between. Written as DNA, the CDR3 is TGCGCCAGCAGCGGGGAGGCAGGGGAAAATGAAAAACTGTTTTTT. This sequence encodes CASSGEAGENEKLFF.

The table lists this clonotype with a few counts. This chain uses TRBV4-3 with TRBJ1-1, with 9 positions matching TRBD1. Germline lookup yields CDR1 LGHNA and CDR2 YSLEER. V gave up 2 bases and J gave up 4 bases; unmatched junction bases: 2. This CDR3 spans 14 amino acids. The CDR3 is CASSQQTGGTEAFF. The CDR3 DNA is TGCGCCAGCAGCCAACAGACAGGGGGCACTGAAGCTTTCTTT.

This clonotype appeared many times. This sequence joins TRBV19 and TRBJ1-5; D is perhaps TRBD1 (5 bases). The ends were cut back, 3 bases at V and 2 bases at J, with 11 bases in the middle. The CDR3 extends over 15 amino acids. Germline V gives CDR1 LNHDA, CDR2 SQIVND (reference sequence). CDR3 DNA: TGTGCCAGTAGTATTGCGGGGCCCCGCAATCAGCCCCAGCATTTT. Residues: CASSIAGPRNQPQHF. Full variable domain (remainder filled in from reference TRBV19 and TRBJ1-5): DGGITQSPKYLFRKEGQNVTLSCEQNLNHDAMYWYRQDPGQGLRLIYYSQIVNDFQKGDIAEGYSVSREKKESFPLTVTSAQKNPTAFYLCASSIAGPRNQPQHFGDGTRLSIL.

V and J are TRBV6-6 and TRBJ1-1; the D is unclear. The CDR3 is 11 residues long. Trimming took off 1 base at V and 11 bases at J, with 8 bases between the two ends. Per the germline V gene, CDR1 is MNHNY and CDR2 is SVGAGI (reference sequence). The DNA for the CDR3 is TGTGCCAGCAGTTACTTAAGCATGGCTTTCTTT. It translates to CASSYLSMAFF.

This clonotype was counted a few times. This rearrangement joins TRBV7-9 to TRBJ2-3, with D possibly called TRBD1 or TRBD2 (5 bases each). The CDR3 sequence is 16 residues long. The germline V gene has CDR1 SEHNR and CDR2 FQNEAQ (reference sequence). V shed 4 bases and J shed 2 bases, with 16 bases lying between them. CDR3 in amino acids: CASSWQMGPVTDTQYF. The CDR3 nucleotides are TGTGCCAGCAGCTGGCAGATGGGACCAGTCACAGATACGCAGTATTTT.

There are many counts of this clonotype. This rearrangement joins TRBV27 to TRBJ2-5, with D possibly matching TRBD1 (7 bases). The CDR3 consists of 14 residues. V lost 2 bases and J lost 5, with 12 bases in between. Germline V CDR1 and CDR2: MNHEY, SMNVEV (reference sequence). The CDR3 DNA is TGTGCCAGCAGTTTAACGACAGGGAGGGAGACCCAGTACTTC. It yields the protein CASSLTTGRETQYF.

The chain links TRBV6-2 or TRBV6-3 to TRBJ2-7; TRBD2 matches 15 bases. Germline CDR1 reads MNHEY; CDR2 reads SVGEGT. There are 14 residues in the CDR3. J was trimmed by 6 bases and V by 5 bases; bases with no gene match: 2. CDR3: CASSRTSGRVEQYF. CDR3 in DNA: TGTGCCAGCAGTCGGACTAGCGGGAGGGTCGAGCAGTACTTC.

This clonotype was seen at least ten times. The rearrangement joins TRBV18 to TRBJ2-3, with 9 bases that match TRBD1. CDR3 length: 17 amino acids. Germline assignment: CDR1 KGHSH and CDR2 LQKENI. The trim removed 0 bases at V and 4 bases at J, leaving 8 bases unmatched. CDR3 sequence: CASSPPRGQGIADTQYF. The DNA of the CDR3 is TGTGCCAGCTCACCACCGAGGGGACAGGGCATTGCAGATACGCAGTATTTT.

This clonotype was recorded many times. The chain recombines TRBV24-1 with TRBJ2-3; weak D call: TRBD2 (5 bases). The V end was cut by 2 bases, the J end by 0 bases, with 11 bases between. The germline V gene has CDR1 KGHDR and CDR2 SFDVKD. This CDR3 is built from 16 residues. DNA for the CDR3: TGTGCCACCAGTGATTCAGCGGAGACTAGCACAGATACGCAGTATTTT. Amino acid sequence: CATSDSAETSTDTQYF.